Each of the 23 T cell receptor beta chains below was sequenced from the same sample in a study of blood T cell repertoires in COVID-19 (dated by TCRdb to 2020 to 2021). Receptor amplification or capture employed the immunoSEQ multiplex PCR assay. TCRdb mirrors the immuneACCESS table, restricted to in-frame sequences. Some clones are absent from its copies; in checked studies, under half trace to an unresolved V gene, and the reason for the others is unknown. This sample lists hundreds of thousands of clones; roughly 90% were detected once. The ten largest clones take up approximately 9.4% of the sample. Sequencing was done on a sample of PBMCs or T cells enriched from blood (not recorded which). These receptor sequences come from a woman aged 40 to 55 who had recovered from COVID-19.

This sequence joins TRBV6-4 and TRBJ1-2; TRBD1 aligns across 7 bases. Germline-derived CDR1 and CDR2 are MRHNA and SNTAGT. The CDR3 covers 14 residues. J gave up 7 bases and V 2 bases, and 7 bases lay outside the gene matches. This CDR3 is CASSDAPTGFGYTF. CDR3 DNA sequence: TGTGCCAGCAGTGACGCCCCGACAGGGTTTGGCTACACCTTC.

The V gene is TRBV24-1, the J gene TRBJ1-3; 7 bases map to TRBD1. Trimming at V came to 2 bases and at J to 1 base, leaving 4 bases not matched to a gene. Germline CDR1 is KGHDR and CDR2 is SFDVKD. This CDR3 is 16 amino acids long. The DNA of the CDR3 is TGTGCCACCAGTGATTCAACCAGGGGGTCTGGAAACACCATATATTTT. The encoded protein is CATSDSTRGSGNTIYF.

The chain is built from TRBV6-2 or TRBV6-3 and TRBJ2-2, with D perhaps TRBD2 (5 bases). The V and J ends lost 0 bases and 6 bases respectively, with 8 bases between them. In germline, CDR1 is MNHEY, CDR2 SVGEGT. This CDR3 is built from 14 residues. CDR3 region: CASSYSRGSGELFF. In nucleotides, the CDR3 is TGTGCCAGCAGTTACTCGAGAGGGTCCGGGGAGCTGTTTTTT.

The chain couples TRBV18 to TRBJ1-3; TRBD1 agrees at 8 bases. The CDR3 totals 16 residues. Germline V CDR1 and CDR2: KGHSH, LQKENI. V lost 3 bases, J lost 3 bases, and 7 bases stayed unmatched. CDR3 coding DNA: TGTGCCAGCTCACCGGGGACAGGAAGTTTTGGAAACACCATATATTTT. Translating gives CASSPGTGSFGNTIYF. Together with reference TRBV18 and TRBJ1-3, the CDR3 gives the full variable domain: NAGVMQNPRHLVRRRGQEARLRCSPMKGHSHVYWYRQLPEEGLKFMVYLQKENIIDESGMPKERFSAEFPKEGPSILRIQQVVRGDSAAYFCASSPGTGSFGNTIYFGEGSWLTVV.

The rearrangement links TRBV4-3 to TRBJ1-4, with D perhaps TRBD1 (6 bases). The CDR3 length is 15 residues. CDR1 is LGHNA, CDR2 YSLEER, per germline. Trimming took 5 bases from V and 4 from J, leaving 14 bases between them. The DNA for the CDR3 is TGCGCCAGCAGCGGGATGACAGGAGTTAATGAAAAACTGTTTTTT. This sequence encodes CASSGMTGVNEKLFF.

V is TRBV20-1 and J is TRBJ1-1, with D maybe TRBD1 (5 bases). The CDR3 has 12 residues. V was clipped by 3 bases and J by 4 bases, with 9 bases between them. Germline CDR1 DFQATT, CDR2 SNEGSKA (reference sequence). Here the CDR3 DNA reads TGCAGTGCTAGTGAGCAGGGCACTGAAGCTTTCTTT. Amino acids: CSASEQGTEAFF.

V usage is TRBV19 and J usage is TRBJ2-5, with D possibly matching TRBD2 (6 bases). Germline-derived CDR1 and CDR2 are LNHDA and SQIVND (reference sequence). The CDR3 has 14 amino acids. V was trimmed by 6 bases and J by 2 bases, leaving 13 bases between them. CDR3 amino acids: CASRAGLKQETQYF. The CDR3 coding sequence is TGTGCCAGTAGGGCGGGACTCAAACAAGAGACCCAGTACTTC.

The genes are TRBV7-3 and TRBJ2-1; TRBD2 matches at 9 bases. Trimming removed 1 base from V and 5 bases from J; junction bases left unmatched: 12. The CDR3 covers 18 residues. Germline V gene lookup returns CDR1 SGHTA and CDR2 FQGTGA. The DNA of the CDR3 is TGTGCCAGCAGCTTAAACTCACCGGGGCTAGCGGGAAACAATGAGCAGTTCTTC. Translating gives CASSLNSPGLAGNNEQFF.

V and J are TRBV27 and TRBJ2-2; D uncertain. The CDR3 runs to 16 residues. V was pared by 3 bases and J by 7 bases, with 18 bases between. Germline CDR1 and CDR2: MNHEY and SMNVEV (reference sequence). This CDR3 is CASSFAYEARRGELFF. The CDR3 DNA is TGTGCCAGCAGTTTCGCCTACGAAGCGCGGCGCGGGGAGCTGTTTTTT.

V gene TRBV5-1 combines with J gene TRBJ2-5, with 13 bases that match TRBD2. CDR1 and CDR2 from the germline V gene are SGHRS and YFSETQ. CDR3 size: 15 residues. V shed 4 bases and J 4 bases; nucleotides not matched to a gene: 4. The CDR3 region is CASSGTSGGVETQYF. The CDR3 region has the DNA TGCGCCAGCAGCGGAACTAGCGGGGGGGTAGAGACCCAGTACTTC.

This rearrangement joins TRBV7-6 to TRBJ1-2; 7 bases match TRBD1. After removal of 1 base from V and 8 bases from J, the junction contained 10 bases not matched to a gene. Per germline, CDR1 SGHVS and CDR2 FNYEAQ. The length of the CDR3 is 15 residues. CDR3 nucleotides: TGTGCCAGCAGCTTAGGGACAGGTCGGGCCGGCGGCTACACCTTC. Translated: CASSLGTGRAGGYTF.

This sequence joins TRBV24-1 and TRBJ2-7; 10 bases are shared with TRBD2. This CDR3 is built from 16 residues. After removal of 4 bases from V and 2 bases from J, the junction contained 7 bases not matched to a gene. Germline V gene lookup returns CDR1 KGHDR and CDR2 SFDVKD. The CDR3 loop reads CATSDSGTSEPYEQYF. The CDR3 bases are TGTGCCACCAGTGACTCCGGGACTAGCGAGCCCTACGAGCAGTACTTC.

The chain carries TRBV7-6 and TRBJ2-1; D might be TRBD2 (5 bases). CDR3 size: 15 residues. The V gene's germline CDR1 is SGHVS and CDR2 FNYEAQ. Trimming cost V 5 bases and J 1 base, with 12 bases left between them. The CDR3 region is CASSPRTGSYNEQFF. CDR3 bases: TGTGCCAGCAGCCCCCGGACGGGATCCTACAATGAGCAGTTCTTC.

This chain links TRBV4-2 with TRBJ1-3, with D maybe TRBD1 (5 bases). This CDR3 has 15 residues. Germline CDR1 LGHNA, CDR2 YNFKEQ. Trimming removed 0 bases at V and 3 bases at J, with 9 bases between. DNA of the CDR3: TGTGCCAGCAGCCAAGAAGGGGCTCGTGGAAACACCATATATTTT. Translation gives CASSQEGARGNTIYF.

In its sample, this clone was seen once. The V call is TRBV6-2 or TRBV6-3, the J call TRBJ1-2; a weak D match, TRBD1 (6 bases). This CDR3 has 16 residues. CDR1 and CDR2 (germline): MNHEY, SVGEGT. The V end was cut by 6 bases, the J end by 0 bases, with 17 bases between. CDR3 amino acids: CASSSVQGRANYGYTF. In nucleotides, the CDR3 is TGTGCCAGCAGCTCGGTCCAGGGGAGGGCTAACTATGGCTACACCTTC.

The chain has TRBV9 and TRBJ1-1; 8 bases agree with TRBD1. V lost 3 bases and J lost 7; bases outside the gene matches: 20. There are 18 residues in the CDR3. Germline values: CDR1 SGDLS, CDR2 YYNGEE. CDR3 loop: CASSGVGTGTGGALEAFF. The CDR3 DNA follows: TGTGCCAGCAGCGGGGTCGGAACCGGAACAGGGGGGGCCCTTGAAGCTTTCTTT.

The chain uses TRBV19 and TRBJ2-2, with TRBD2 as a possible D gene (6 bases). Germline CDR1 reads LNHDA; CDR2 reads SQIVND (reference sequence). CDR3 length: 13 amino acids. Trimming stripped 6 bases from V and 7 bases from J, with 12 bases between. CDR3 coding DNA: TGTGCCAGTAGCCCCCCGGGGGACGGGGAGCTGTTTTTT. It translates to CASSPPGDGELFF.

The chain couples TRBV7-9 to TRBJ1-5; 8 nucleotides match TRBD1. Germline CDR1 and CDR2: SEHNR and FQNEAQ (reference sequence). This CDR3 is built from 14 residues. The ends lost 3 bases at V and 2 bases at J; junction bases unmatched: 0. The DNA for the CDR3 is TGTGCCAGCAGCTTGGGACAGGGCAATCAGCCCCAGCATTTT. Its protein product is CASSLGQGNQPQHF.

The chain combines TRBV7-2 with TRBJ2-5; TRBD2 aligns across 8 bases. The CDR3 length is 17 residues. CDR1 is SGHTA and CDR2 is FQGNSA in the germline V gene. V lost 3 bases to trimming and J lost 5 bases; unmatched junction nucleotides: 14. DNA of the CDR3: TGTGCCAGCAGCTTGCTACCCGAGACTAGCGTCAGGGAGACCCAGTACTTC. It is translated as CASSLLPETSVRETQYF.

The rearrangement links TRBV7-3 to TRBJ2-1; the D gene is possibly TRBD1 (5 bases). The V and J ends lost 1 base and 0 bases respectively, with 10 bases between them. This CDR3 is built from 16 residues. Germline assignment: CDR1 SGHTA and CDR2 FQGTGA. As DNA, the CDR3 is TGTGCCAGCAGCTTAAGCACAGGCAGCTCCTACAATGAGCAGTTCTTC. Amino acids: CASSLSTGSSYNEQFF. Using reference TRBV7-3 and TRBJ2-1 for the parts outside the CDR3, the full variable domain is GAGVSQTPSNKVTEKGKYVELRCDPISGHTALYWYRQSLGQGPEFLIYFQGTGAADDSGLPNDRFFAVRPEGSVSTLKIQRTERGDSAVYLCASSLSTGSSYNEQFFGPGTRLTVL.

The J gene is TRBJ2-1, the V gene TRBV15; 8 bases are a match to TRBD2. The CDR3 spans 17 residues. V lost 0 bases, J lost 2 bases, and 6 bases stayed unmatched. Germline V gene lookup returns CDR1 LNHNV and CDR2 YYDKDF (reference sequence). DNA for the CDR3: TGTGCCACCAGCAGAGATAGGGTAGCGGGGACCTACAATGAGCAGTTCTTC. Its translation: CATSRDRVAGTYNEQFF.

CDR3 sequence reads: CATSDFPNEQFF. The CDR3 coding sequence is TGTGCCACCAGTGATTTCCCAAATGAGCAGTTCTTC. The gene calls are TRBV24-1 and TRBJ2-1; D is ambiguous. Looked up from germline, CDR1 is KGHDR and CDR2 is SFDVKD. The CDR3 contains 12 residues. Trimming removed 1 base from V and 7 bases from J, with 4 bases in between.

V gene TRBV19 combines with J gene TRBJ1-4; D unresolved. Looked up from germline, CDR1 is LNHDA and CDR2 is SQIVND (reference sequence). The CDR3 is 13 residues long. The germline V and J ends were trimmed by 6 bases and 5 bases, with 10 bases remaining between them. CDR3 bases: TGTGCCAGTAGCGGAGGGAAGAATGAAAAACTGTTTTTT. The encoded protein is CASSGGKNEKLFF. The variable domain in full, with the rest retrieved from reference TRBV19 and TRBJ1-4, is DGGITQSPKYLFRKEGQNVTLSCEQNLNHDAMYWYRQDPGQGLRLIYYSQIVNDFQKGDIAEGYSVSREKKESFPLTVTSAQKNPTAFYLCASSGGKNEKLFFGSGTQLSVL.